This TCR beta chain is from a study of T cells after yellow fever vaccination. TCRdb ran MiXCR on the 5' RACE reads and lists one entry per CDR3 protein. The sample has some 350,000 distinct CDR3 sequences; about 4% are singletons. With regard to this clonotype: The antigen remains unidentified.

The CDR3 is 13 amino acids. V lost 3 bases to trimming and J lost 2 bases, with 9 bases between them. Germline V CDR1 and CDR2: SGHDT, YYEEEE. Regarding the study as a whole: Most clones from primary vaccination were detected again post-booster (approximately 97% CD4, 70% to 90% CD8).

This receptor was obtained from a man younger than 35 who received the YFV17D yellow fever vaccine. Specimen: PBMCs, collected 5 days after the yellow fever booster vaccination. The chain employs TRBV5-6 and TRBJ2-7, with unresolved D. CDR3 bases: TGTGCCAGCAGCTCCACTCAAACCTACGAGCAGTACTTC. Translation: CASSSTQTYEQYF.